These 4 T cell receptor beta chains came from one sample sequenced in a study of control samples from healthy donors and cancer patients. Assay: immunoSEQ multiplex PCR; the TCRdb copy retains only in-frame clones and omits some. The sample has roughly 170,000 clones, about nine tenths seen once. The sequencing sample was made of blood. All receptors derive from a woman between 35 and 50 years old in good health.

This clone was found once. CDR3 amino acids: CASSFPTGNEQYF. DNA for the CDR3: TGTGCCAGCAGCTTCCCGACAGGGAACGAGCAGTACTTC. The chain links TRBV5-4 to TRBJ2-7; 7 bases map to TRBD1. The ends lost 2 bases at V and 5 bases at J; junction bases unmatched: 4. This CDR3 is built from 13 residues. CDR1 is SGHNT, CDR2 YYREEE, per germline (reference sequence).

V and J are TRBV5-4 and TRBJ1-4; D is unresolved. Germline-derived CDR1 and CDR2 are SGHNT and YYREEE (reference sequence). V lost 0 bases and J 2 bases, leaving 8 bases between the germline ends. The CDR3 sequence is 15 residues long. This CDR3 is CASSLAGPTNEKLFF. The DNA of the CDR3 is TGTGCCAGCAGCTTGGCCGGGCCGACTAATGAAAAACTGTTTTTT.

The CDR3 DNA sequence: TGCAGCGTTGAAGACACTAGCGGGGGATACAATGAGCAGTTCTTC. Translated: CSVEDTSGGYNEQFF. This rearrangement joins TRBV29-1 to TRBJ2-1; 11 nucleotides match TRBD2. The junction had 2 bases not matched to a gene; V was cut back by 0 bases and J by 4 bases. The CDR3 runs 15 residues. The germline CDR1 and CDR2 sequences are SQVTM and ANQGSEA.

This clone was detected only once. The V gene is TRBV7-2, the J gene TRBJ1-5; TRBD1 matches at 8 bases. V trimming: 5 bases; J trimming: 2 bases; junction bases outside the gene matches: 5. The CDR3 contains 15 residues. Looked up from germline, CDR1 is SGHTA and CDR2 is FQGNSA. The CDR3 loop reads CASSTKGQGNQPQHF. CDR3 bases: TGTGCCAGCAGCACCAAGGGACAGGGCAATCAGCCCCAGCATTTT.